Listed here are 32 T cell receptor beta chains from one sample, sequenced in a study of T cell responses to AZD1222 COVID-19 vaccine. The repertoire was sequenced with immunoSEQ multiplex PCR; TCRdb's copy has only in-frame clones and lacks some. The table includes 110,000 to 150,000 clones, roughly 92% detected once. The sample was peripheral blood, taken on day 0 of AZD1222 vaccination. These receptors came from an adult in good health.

CDR3: CASRDPHENQPQHF. As DNA, the CDR3 is TGTGCCAGCAGGGACCCCCACGAGAATCAGCCCCAGCATTTT. This chain links TRBV6-5 with TRBJ1-5; no clear D gene. Germline assignment: CDR1 MNHEY and CDR2 SVGAGI. The CDR3 has 14 residues. Deletions cut 6 bases from V and 4 bases from J, with 13 bases between.

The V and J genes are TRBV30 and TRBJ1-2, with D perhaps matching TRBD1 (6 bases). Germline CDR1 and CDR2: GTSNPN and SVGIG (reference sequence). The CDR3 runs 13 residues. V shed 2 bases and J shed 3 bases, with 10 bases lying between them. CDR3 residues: CAWSWGRHYGYTF. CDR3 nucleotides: TGTGCCTGGAGTTGGGGGCGGCACTATGGCTACACCTTC.

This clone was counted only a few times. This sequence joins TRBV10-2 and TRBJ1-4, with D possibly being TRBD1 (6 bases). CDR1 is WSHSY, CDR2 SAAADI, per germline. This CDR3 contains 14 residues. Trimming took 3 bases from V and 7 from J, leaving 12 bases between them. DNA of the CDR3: TGCGCCAGCAGTGATCCGATCAGGGGTGAAAAACTGTTTTTT. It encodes CASSDPIRGEKLFF.

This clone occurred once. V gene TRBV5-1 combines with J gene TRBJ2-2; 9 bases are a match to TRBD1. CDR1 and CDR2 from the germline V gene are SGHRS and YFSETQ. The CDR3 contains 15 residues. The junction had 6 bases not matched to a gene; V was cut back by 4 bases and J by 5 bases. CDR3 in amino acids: CASSAGQGLTGELFF. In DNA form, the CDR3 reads TGCGCCAGCAGCGCGGGACAGGGCTTGACCGGGGAGCTGTTTTTT.

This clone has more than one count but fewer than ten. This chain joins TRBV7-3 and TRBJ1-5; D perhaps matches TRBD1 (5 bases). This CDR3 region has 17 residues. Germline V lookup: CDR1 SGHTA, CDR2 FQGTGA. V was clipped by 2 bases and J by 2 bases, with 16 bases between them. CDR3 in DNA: TGTGCCAGCAGCTTACGGGGCTTAACCCAGGGCAATCAGCCCCAGCATTTT. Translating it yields CASSLRGLTQGNQPQHF. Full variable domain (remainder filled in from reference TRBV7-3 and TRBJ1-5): GAGVSQTPSNKVTEKGKYVELRCDPISGHTALYWYRQSLGQGPEFLIYFQGTGAADDSGLPNDRFFAVRPEGSVSTLKIQRTERGDSAVYLCASSLRGLTQGNQPQHFGDGTRLSIL.

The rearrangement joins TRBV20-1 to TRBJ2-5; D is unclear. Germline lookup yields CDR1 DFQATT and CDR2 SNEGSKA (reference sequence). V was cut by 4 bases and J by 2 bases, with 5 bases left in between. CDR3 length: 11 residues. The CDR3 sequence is CSATPQETQYF. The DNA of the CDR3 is TGCAGTGCTACTCCACAAGAGACCCAGTACTTC.

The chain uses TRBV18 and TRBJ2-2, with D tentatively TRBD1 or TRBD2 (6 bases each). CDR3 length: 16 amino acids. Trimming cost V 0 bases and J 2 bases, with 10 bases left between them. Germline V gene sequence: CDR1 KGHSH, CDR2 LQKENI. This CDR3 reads CASSPPRGTNTGELFF. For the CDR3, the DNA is TGTGCCAGCTCACCACCCCGCGGGACAAACACCGGGGAGCTGTTTTTT.

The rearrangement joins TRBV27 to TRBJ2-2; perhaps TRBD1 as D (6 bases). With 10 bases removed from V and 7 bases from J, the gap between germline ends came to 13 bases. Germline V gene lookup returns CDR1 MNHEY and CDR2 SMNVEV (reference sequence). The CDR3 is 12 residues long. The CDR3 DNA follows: TGTGCCACCCGGACAGTTATCGGGGAGCTGTTTTTT. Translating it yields CATRTVIGELFF.

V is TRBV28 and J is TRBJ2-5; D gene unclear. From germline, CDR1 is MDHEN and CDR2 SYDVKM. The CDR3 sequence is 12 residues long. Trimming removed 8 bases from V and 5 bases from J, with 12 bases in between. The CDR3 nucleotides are TGTGCCAGCCTTGGGTATCCGGAGACCCAGTACTTC. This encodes CASLGYPETQYF.

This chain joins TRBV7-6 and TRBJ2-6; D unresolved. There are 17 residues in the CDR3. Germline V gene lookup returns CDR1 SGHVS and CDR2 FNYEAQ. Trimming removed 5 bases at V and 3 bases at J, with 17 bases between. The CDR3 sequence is CASSDNFGLGGANVLTF. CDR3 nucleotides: TGTGCCAGCAGCGATAATTTTGGCCTCGGTGGGGCCAACGTCCTGACTTTC.

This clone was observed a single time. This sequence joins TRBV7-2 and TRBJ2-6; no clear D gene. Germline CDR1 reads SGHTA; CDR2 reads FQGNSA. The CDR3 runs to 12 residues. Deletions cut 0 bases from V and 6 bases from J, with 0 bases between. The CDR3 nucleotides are TGTGCCAGCAGCTTAGCGGCCAACGTCCTGACTTTC. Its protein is CASSLAANVLTF.

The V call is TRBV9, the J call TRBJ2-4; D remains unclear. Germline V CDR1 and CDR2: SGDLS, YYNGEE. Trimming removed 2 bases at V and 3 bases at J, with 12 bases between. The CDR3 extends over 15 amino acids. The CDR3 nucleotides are TGTGCCAGCAGCGTCGAAGGGAAGGTCAAAAACATTCAGTACTTC. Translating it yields CASSVEGKVKNIQYF.

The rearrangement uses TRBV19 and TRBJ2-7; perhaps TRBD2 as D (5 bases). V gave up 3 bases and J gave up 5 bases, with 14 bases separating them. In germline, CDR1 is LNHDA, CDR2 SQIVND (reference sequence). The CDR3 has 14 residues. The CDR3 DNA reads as TGTGCCAGTAGTATCGTGGGAGTCGTGAACGAGCAGTACTTC. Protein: CASSIVGVVNEQYF.

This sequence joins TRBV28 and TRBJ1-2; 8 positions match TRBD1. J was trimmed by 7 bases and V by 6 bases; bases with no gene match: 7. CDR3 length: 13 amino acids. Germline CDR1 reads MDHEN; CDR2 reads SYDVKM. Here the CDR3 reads CASSRTGWSGYTF. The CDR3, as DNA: TGTGCCAGCAGCCGGACAGGGTGGAGTGGCTACACCTTC.

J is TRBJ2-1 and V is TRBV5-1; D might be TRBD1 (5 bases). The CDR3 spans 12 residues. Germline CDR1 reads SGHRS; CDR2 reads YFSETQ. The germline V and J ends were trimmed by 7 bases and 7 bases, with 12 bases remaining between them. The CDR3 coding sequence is TGCGCCAGCCGCCAGGGTGAGAATGAGCAGTTCTTC. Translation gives CASRQGENEQFF.

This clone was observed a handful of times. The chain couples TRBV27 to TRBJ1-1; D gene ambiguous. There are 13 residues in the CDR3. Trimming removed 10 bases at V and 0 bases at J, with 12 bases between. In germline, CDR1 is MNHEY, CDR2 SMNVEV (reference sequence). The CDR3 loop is CATQRVMNTEAFF. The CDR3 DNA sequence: TGTGCCACCCAAAGGGTGATGAACACTGAAGCTTTCTTT.

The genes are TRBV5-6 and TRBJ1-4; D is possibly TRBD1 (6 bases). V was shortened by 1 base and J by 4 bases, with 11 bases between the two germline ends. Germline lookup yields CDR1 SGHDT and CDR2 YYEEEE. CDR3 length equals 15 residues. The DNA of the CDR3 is TGTGCCAGCAGCTTGTACTACAGGGTTAATGAAAAACTGTTTTTT. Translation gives CASSLYYRVNEKLFF.

Here the CDR3 reads CASSAGTDRQETQYF. Written as DNA, the CDR3 is TGTGCCAGCAGCGCTGGGACAGACCGACAAGAGACCCAGTACTTC. The chain combines TRBV9 with TRBJ2-5; 7 bases line up with TRBD1. V lost 3 bases and J lost 2; bases outside the gene matches: 7. Germline V CDR1 and CDR2: SGDLS, YYNGEE. This CDR3 spans 15 amino acids.

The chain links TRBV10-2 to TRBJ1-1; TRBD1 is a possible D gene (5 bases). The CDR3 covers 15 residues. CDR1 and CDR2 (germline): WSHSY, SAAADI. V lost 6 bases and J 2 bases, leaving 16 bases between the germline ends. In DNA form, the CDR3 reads TGCGCCAGCAGAGCGGGGCCAGGGTCTAACACTGAAGCTTTCTTT. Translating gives CASRAGPGSNTEAFF.

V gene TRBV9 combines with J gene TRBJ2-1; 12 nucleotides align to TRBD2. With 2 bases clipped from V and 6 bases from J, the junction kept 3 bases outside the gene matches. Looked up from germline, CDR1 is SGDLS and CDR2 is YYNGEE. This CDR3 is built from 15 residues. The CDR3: CASSVTSGRGNEQFF. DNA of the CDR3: TGTGCCAGCAGCGTGACTAGCGGGAGAGGCAATGAGCAGTTCTTC.

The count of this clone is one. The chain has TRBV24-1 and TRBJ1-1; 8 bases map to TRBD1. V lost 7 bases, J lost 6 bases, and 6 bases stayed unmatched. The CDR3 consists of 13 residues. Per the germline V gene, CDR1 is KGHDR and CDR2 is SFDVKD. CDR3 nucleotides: TGTGCCACCAGGGACAGGGCGAGCGCTGAAGCTTTCTTT. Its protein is CATRDRASAEAFF.

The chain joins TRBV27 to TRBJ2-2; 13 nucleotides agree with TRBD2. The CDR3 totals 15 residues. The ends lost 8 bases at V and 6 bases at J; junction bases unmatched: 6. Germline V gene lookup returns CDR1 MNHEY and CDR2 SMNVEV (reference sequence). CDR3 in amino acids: CASYTGLAGAGELFF. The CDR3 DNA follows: TGTGCCAGCTATACTGGACTAGCGGGAGCCGGGGAGCTGTTTTTT.

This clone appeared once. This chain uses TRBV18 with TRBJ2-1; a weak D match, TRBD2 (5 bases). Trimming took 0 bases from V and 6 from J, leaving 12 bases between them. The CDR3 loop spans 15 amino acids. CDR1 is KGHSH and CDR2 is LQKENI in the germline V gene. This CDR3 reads CASSPPGLARNEQFF. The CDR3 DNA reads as TGTGCCAGCTCACCACCGGGTCTAGCCCGCAATGAGCAGTTCTTC.

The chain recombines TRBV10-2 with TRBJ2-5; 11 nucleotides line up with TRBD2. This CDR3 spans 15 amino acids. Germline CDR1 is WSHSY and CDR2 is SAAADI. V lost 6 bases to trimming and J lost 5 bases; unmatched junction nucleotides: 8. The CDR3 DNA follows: TGCGCCAGCAGGGAGACTAGCGGGAATAAGGAGACCCAGTACTTC. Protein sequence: CASRETSGNKETQYF.

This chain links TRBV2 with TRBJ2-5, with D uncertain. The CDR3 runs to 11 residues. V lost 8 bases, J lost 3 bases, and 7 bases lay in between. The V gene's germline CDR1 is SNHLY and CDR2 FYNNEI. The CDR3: CASEQKETQYF. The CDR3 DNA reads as TGTGCCAGCGAACAGAAAGAGACCCAGTACTTC.

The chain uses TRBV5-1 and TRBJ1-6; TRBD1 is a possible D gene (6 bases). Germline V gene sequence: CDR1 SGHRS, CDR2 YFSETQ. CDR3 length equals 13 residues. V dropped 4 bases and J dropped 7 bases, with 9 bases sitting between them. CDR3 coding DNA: TGCGCCAGCAGCCCCGGACAGAATTCACCCCTCCACTTT. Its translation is CASSPGQNSPLHF.

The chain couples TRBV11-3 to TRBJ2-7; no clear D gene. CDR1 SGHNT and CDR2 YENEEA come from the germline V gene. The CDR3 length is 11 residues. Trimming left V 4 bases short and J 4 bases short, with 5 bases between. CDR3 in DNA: TGTGCCAGCAGCTCCGGATACGAGCAGTACTTC. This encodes CASSSGYEQYF.

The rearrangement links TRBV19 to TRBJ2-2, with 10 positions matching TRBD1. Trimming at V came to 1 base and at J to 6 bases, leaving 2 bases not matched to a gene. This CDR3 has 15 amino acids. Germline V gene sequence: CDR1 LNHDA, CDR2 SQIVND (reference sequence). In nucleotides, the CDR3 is TGTGCCAGTAGTATAGGACAGGGGGCGCCCGGGGAGCTGTTTTTT. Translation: CASSIGQGAPGELFF.

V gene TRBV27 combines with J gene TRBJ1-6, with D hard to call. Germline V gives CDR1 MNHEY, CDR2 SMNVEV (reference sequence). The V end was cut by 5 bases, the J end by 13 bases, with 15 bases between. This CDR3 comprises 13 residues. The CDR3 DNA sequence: TGTGCCAGCAGTCCCTCCCCTTTTCCGCCCCTCCACTTT. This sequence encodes CASSPSPFPPLHF.

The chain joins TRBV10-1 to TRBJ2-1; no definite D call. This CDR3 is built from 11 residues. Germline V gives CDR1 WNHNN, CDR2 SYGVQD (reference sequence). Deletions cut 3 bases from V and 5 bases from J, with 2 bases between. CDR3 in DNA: TGCGCCAGCAGTGATAACAATGAGCAGTTCTTC. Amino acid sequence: CASSDNNEQFF.

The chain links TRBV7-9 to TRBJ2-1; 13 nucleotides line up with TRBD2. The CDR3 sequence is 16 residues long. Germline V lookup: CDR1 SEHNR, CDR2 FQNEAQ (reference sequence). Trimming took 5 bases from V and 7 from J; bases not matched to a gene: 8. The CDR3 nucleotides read TGTGCCAGCAGCCAAGCCGGACTAGCGGGAGCAAATGAGCAGTTCTTC. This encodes CASSQAGLAGANEQFF. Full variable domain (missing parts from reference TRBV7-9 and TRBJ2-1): DTGVSQNPRHKITKRGQNVTFRCDPISEHNRLYWYRQTLGQGPEFLTYFQNEAQLEKSRLLSDRFSAERPKGSFSTLEIQRTEQGDSAMYLCASSQAGLAGANEQFFGPGTRLTVL.

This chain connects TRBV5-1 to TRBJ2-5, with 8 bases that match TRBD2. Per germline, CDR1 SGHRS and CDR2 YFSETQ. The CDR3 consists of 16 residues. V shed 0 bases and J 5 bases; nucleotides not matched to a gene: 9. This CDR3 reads CASSLGVAGRRETQYF. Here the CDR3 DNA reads TGCGCCAGCAGCTTGGGGGTAGCGGGAAGACGGGAGACCCAGTACTTC.